This T cell receptor beta chain was identified in a study of T-cell reconstitution after alpha-beta-depleted transplantation in children. Trimming took off 5 bases at V and 1 base at J, with 14 bases between the two ends. The CDR3 runs to 15 residues. Per the germline V gene, CDR1 is SGHAT and CDR2 is FQNNGV. The authors prepared the TCRbeta library with unique molecular identifiers. Each CDR3 protein gets one entry after TCRdb re-called the PCR reads with MiXCR. The sample has some 5,000 distinct CDR3 sequences, 7.3% seen once; the top ten hold about 2%. The sample holds many counts of this clonotype.

The receptor was derived from a boy under two years old who had a stem cell transplant for SCID, so the T cells may come from the graft donor. The chain has TRBV11-2 and TRBJ1-1; D is unresolved. The starting material was PBMCs, mostly from graft donor cells, obtained 60 days after TCRalphabeta/CD19-depleted stem cell transplant. CDR3 amino acids: CASSPGIRSNTEAFF. The DNA of the CDR3 is TGTGCCAGCAGCCCCGGAATTAGGTCGAACACTGAAGCTTTCTTT.